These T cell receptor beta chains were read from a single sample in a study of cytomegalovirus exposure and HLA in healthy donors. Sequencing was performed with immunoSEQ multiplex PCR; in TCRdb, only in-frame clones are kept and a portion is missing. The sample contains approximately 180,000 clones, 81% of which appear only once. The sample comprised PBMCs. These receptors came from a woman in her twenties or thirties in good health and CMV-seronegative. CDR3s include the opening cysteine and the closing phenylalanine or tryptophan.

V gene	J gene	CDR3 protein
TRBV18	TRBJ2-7	CASSPAGGPTGEQYF
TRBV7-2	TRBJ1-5	CASSLQTGSNQPQHF
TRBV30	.	CAWKATGGGSYEQYF
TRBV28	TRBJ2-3	CASSFRGTDTQYF
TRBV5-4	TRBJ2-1	CASSLDLFNEQFF
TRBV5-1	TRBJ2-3	CASSLEGSDTQYF
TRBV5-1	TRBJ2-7	CASSFRGRGYEQYF
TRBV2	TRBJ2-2	CASRTGLAGRTGELFF
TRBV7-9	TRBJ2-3	CASSWGQGSTDTQYF
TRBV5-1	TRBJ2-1	CASSLLGQGGPNEQFF
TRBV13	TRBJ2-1	CASSLLAGGYNEQFF
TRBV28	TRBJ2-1	CASSLYGPASGQLDEQFF
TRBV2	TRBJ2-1	CASSRSGGSYNEQFF
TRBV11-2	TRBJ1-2	CASSLDYGRPGYGYTF
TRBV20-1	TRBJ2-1	CSAKTRNEQFF
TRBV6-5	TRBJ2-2	CASSPGKTNTGELFF
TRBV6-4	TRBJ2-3	CASRGPGTGSTDTQYF
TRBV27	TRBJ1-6	CASSFGTGKAPLHF
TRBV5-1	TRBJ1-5	CASSQSTGVGQPQHF
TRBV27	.	CASSPIPEQYF
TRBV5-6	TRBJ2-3	CASSGNRDGTQYF
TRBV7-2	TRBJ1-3	CASSAAPSSGNTIYF
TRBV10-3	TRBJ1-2	CAINAGNYGYTF
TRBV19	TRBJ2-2	CASSAKGLSTGELFF
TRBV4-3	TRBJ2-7	CASSQGGLAGGLTYEQYF
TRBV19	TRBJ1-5	CASQGGRTSNQPQHF
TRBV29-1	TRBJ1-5	CSVGLPNQPQHF
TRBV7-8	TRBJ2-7	CASSLASAGLAGPYEQYF
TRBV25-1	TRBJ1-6	CASSVGENSPLHF
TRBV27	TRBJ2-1	CASSLYGERGLEQFF
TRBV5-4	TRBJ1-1	CASTPRQGAEAFF
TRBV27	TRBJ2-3	CASSLSSYTQYF
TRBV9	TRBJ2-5	CASSGGGDRPPWEQYF
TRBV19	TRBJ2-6	CASSSRQNDGANGLTF
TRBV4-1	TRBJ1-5	CASSHGPPSDQPQHF
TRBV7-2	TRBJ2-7	CASSDRDRASYEQYF
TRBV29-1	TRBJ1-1	CSGRDADTEAFF
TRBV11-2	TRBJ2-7	CASSSPGDEQYF
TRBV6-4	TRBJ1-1	CASSEQGGTEAFF
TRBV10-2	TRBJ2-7	CASSESFGGRSYEQYF
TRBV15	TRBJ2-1	CATAYRGWGSSNSNEQFF
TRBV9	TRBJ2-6	CASSDRDRVGSGANGLTF
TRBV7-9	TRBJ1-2	CASSPQSWTVNYGYTF
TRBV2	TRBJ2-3	CASSEQVSTDTQYF
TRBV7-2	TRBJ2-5	CASSLGLAGEETQYF
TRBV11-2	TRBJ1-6	CASSLFDSPLHF
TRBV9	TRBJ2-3	CASSGPGLMTDTQYF
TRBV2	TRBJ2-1	CASSWGEGRYNEQFF